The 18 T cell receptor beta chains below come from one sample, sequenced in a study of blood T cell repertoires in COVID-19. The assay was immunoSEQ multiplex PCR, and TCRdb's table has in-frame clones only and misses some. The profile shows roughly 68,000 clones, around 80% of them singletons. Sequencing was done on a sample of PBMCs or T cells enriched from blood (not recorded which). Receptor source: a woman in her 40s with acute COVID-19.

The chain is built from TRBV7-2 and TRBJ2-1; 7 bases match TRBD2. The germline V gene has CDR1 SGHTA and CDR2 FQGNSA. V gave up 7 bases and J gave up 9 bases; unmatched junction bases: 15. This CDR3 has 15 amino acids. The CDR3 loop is CASTIGGGIHGEQFF. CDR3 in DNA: TGTGCCAGCACCATCGGGGGAGGGATACATGGTGAGCAGTTCTTC.

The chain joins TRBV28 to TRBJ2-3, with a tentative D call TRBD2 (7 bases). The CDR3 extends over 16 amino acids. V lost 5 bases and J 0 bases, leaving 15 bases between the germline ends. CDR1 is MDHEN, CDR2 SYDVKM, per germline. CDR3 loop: CASSPHEGGSTDTQYF. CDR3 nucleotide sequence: TGTGCCAGCAGTCCCCACGAGGGGGGGAGCACAGATACGCAGTATTTT. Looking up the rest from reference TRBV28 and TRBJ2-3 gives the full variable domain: DVKVTQSSRYLVKRTGEKVFLECVQDMDHENMFWYRQDPGLGLRLIYFSYDVKMKEKGDIPEGYSVSREKKERFSLILESASTNQTSMYLCASSPHEGGSTDTQYFGPGTRLTVL.

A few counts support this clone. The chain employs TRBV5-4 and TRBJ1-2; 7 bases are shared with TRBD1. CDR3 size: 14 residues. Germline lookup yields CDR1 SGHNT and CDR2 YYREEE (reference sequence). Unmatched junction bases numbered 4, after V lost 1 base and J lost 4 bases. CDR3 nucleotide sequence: TGTGCCAGCAGCTTGAGGGGGCTGATCTATGGCTACACCTTC. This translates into CASSLRGLIYGYTF.

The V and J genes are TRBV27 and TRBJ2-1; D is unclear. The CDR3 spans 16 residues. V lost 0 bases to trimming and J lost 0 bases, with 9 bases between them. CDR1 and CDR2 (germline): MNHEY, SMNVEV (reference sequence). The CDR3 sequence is CASSLSSVSSYNEQFF. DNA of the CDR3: TGTGCCAGCAGTTTATCATCGGTGAGCTCCTACAATGAGCAGTTCTTC.

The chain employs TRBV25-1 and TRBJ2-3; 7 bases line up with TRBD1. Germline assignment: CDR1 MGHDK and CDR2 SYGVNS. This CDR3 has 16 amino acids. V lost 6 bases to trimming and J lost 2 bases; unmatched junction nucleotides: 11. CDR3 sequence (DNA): TGTGCCAGCAGGAGTTTGGGGACAGAAATCACAGATACGCAGTATTTT. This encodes CASRSLGTEITDTQYF.

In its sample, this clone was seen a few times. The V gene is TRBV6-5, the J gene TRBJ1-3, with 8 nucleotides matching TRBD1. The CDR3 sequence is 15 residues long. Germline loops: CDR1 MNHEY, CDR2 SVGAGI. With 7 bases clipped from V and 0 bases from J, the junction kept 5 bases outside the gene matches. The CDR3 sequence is CASKLDRGSGNTIYF. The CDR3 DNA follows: TGTGCCAGCAAGCTAGACAGGGGCTCTGGAAACACCATATATTTT.

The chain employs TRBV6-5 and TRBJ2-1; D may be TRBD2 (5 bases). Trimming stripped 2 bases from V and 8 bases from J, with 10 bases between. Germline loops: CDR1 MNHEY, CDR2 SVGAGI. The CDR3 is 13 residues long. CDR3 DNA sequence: TGTGCCAGCAGTTACGCGGGCTTTGATGAGCAGTTCTTC. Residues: CASSYAGFDEQFF.

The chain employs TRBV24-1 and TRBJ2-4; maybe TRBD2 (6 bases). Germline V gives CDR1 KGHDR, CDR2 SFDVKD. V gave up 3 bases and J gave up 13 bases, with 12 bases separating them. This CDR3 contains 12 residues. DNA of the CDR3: TGTGCCACCAGTGATCGGGAGACAGAACAGTACTTC. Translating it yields CATSDRETEQYF.

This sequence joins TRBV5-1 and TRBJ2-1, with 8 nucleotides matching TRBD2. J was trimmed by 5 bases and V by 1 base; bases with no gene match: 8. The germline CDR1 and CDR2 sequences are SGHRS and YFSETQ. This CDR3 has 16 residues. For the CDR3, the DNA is TGCGCCAGCAGCTTGATTGGCGGGAGGATACACAATGAGCAGTTCTTC. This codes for CASSLIGGRIHNEQFF.

The CDR3 DNA follows: TGTGCCAGCAGCTTGGAGGGACAGGGCTCGGAGACCCAGTACTTC. This translates into CASSLEGQGSETQYF. This sequence joins TRBV5-6 and TRBJ2-5; 9 nucleotides match TRBD1. The ends lost 0 bases at V and 5 bases at J; junction bases unmatched: 5. In germline, CDR1 is SGHDT, CDR2 YYEEEE. The CDR3 runs 15 residues.

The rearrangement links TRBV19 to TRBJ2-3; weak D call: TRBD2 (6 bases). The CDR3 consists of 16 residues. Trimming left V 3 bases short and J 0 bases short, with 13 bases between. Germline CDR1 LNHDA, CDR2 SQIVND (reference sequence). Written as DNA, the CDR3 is TGTGCCAGTAGTATTGTCTCCGGGACTAGCACAGATACGCAGTATTTT. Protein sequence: CASSIVSGTSTDTQYF.

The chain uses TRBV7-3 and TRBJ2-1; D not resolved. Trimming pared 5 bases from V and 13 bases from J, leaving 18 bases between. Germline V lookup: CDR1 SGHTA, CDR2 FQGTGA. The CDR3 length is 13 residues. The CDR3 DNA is TGTGCCAGCAGCCAAAATATCCTAGGCTTCCAGTTCTTC. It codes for CASSQNILGFQFF. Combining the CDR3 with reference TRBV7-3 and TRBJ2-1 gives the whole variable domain GAGVSQTPSNKVTEKGKYVELRCDPISGHTALYWYRQSLGQGPEFLIYFQGTGAADDSGLPNDRFFAVRPEGSVSTLKIQRTERGDSAVYLCASSQNILGFQFFGPGTRLTVL.

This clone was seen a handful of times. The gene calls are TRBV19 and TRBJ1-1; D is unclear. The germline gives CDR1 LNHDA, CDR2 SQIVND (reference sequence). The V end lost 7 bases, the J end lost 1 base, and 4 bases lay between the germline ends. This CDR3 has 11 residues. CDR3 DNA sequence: TGTGCCAGTATGAGGAACACTGAAGCTTTCTTT. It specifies CASMRNTEAFF.

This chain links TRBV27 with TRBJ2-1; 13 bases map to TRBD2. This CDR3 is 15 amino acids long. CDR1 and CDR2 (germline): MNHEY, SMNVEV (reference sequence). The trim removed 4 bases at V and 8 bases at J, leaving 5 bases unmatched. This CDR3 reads CASSSGTSGIDEQFF. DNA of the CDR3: TGTGCCAGCAGTTCGGGGACTAGCGGGATTGATGAGCAGTTCTTC.

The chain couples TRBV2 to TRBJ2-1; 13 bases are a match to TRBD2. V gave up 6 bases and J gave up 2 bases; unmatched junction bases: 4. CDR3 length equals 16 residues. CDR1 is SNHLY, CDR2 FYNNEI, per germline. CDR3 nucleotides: TGTGCCAGCAGGGAGACTAGCGGGGGGACCTACAATGAGCAGTTCTTC. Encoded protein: CASRETSGGTYNEQFF.

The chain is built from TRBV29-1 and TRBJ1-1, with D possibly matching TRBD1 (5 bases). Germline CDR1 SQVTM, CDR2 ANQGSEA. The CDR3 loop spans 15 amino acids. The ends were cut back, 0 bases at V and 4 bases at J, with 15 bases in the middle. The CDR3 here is CSVEDRRVRGTEAFF. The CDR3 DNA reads TGCAGCGTTGAAGATCGCAGGGTAAGGGGCACTGAAGCTTTCTTT. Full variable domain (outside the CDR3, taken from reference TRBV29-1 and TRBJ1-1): SAVISQKPSRDICQRGTSLTIQCQVDSQVTMMFWYRQQPGQSLTLIATANQGSEATYESGFVIDKFPISRPNLTFSTLTVSNMSPEDSSIYLCSVEDRRVRGTEAFFGQGTRLTVV.

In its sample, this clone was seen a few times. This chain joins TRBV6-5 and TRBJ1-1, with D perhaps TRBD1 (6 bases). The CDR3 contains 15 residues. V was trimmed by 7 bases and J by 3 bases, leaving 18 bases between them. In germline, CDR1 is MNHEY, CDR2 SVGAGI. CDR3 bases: TGTGCCAGCACCCCCACCCGGGACACCCACACTGAAGCTTTCTTT. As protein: CASTPTRDTHTEAFF.

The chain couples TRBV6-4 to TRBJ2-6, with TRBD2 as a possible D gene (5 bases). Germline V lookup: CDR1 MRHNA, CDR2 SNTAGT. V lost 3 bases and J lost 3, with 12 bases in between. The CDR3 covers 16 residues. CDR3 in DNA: TGTGCCAGCAGTGAGGCTAGTGGACTTGGGGCCAACGTCCTGACTTTC. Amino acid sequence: CASSEASGLGANVLTF.